This entry describes one TCR beta chain. Its antigen is undetermined. These data are taken from a study of T cell clusters in autoimmune cytopenias. TRB rearrangements were amplified by touch-down multiplex PCR with mixed TRB-A/B primers. For each CDR3 protein, TCRdb gives one entry from its re-call of the multiplex PCR reads, without DNA. The sample has approximately 12,000 distinct CDR3 sequences. TRB amplification used approximately 250 ng of peripheral blood genomic DNA. CDR3 length: 16 amino acids. Germline assignment: CDR1 ENHRY and CDR2 SYGVKD. Notes on the study in general: TRB repertoire shifts in secondary cytopenia and chronic lymphocytic leukemia mostly reflected lymphoma, not autoimmunity.

This sample also belongs to another study, concerning T cell repertoires in aging, cancer and after chemotherapy. From that second work: Donor ages fell into six groups from 30 or younger up to 70 or older. Repeat sampling of healthy donors over several months to years showed clear clonal overlap. Age-matched healthy donors had significantly more diverse, less clonal blood TCR repertoires than untreated cancer patients.

The specimen was peripheral blood. J is TRBJ1-1 and V is TRBV10-3; TCRdb lists TRBD1, though no DNA is available to test this call. This receptor was obtained from a human donor in good health. CDR3 region: CAIRRTDTFMNTEAFF.